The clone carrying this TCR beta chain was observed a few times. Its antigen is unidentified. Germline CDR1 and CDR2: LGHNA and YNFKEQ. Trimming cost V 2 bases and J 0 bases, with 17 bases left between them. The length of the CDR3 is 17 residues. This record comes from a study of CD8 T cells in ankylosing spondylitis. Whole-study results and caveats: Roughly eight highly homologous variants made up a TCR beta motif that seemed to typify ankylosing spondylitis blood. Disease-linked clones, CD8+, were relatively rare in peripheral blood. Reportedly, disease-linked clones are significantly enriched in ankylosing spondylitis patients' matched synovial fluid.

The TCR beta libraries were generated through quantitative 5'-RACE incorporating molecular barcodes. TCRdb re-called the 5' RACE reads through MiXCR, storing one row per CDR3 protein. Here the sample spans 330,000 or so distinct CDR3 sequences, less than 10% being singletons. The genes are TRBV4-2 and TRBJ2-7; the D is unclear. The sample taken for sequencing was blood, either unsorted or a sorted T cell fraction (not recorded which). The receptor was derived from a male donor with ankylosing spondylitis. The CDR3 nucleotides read TGTGCCAGCAGCCAACTGTTCGGACGCAGAAGCTCCTACGAGCAGTACTTC. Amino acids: CASSQLFGRRSSYEQYF.